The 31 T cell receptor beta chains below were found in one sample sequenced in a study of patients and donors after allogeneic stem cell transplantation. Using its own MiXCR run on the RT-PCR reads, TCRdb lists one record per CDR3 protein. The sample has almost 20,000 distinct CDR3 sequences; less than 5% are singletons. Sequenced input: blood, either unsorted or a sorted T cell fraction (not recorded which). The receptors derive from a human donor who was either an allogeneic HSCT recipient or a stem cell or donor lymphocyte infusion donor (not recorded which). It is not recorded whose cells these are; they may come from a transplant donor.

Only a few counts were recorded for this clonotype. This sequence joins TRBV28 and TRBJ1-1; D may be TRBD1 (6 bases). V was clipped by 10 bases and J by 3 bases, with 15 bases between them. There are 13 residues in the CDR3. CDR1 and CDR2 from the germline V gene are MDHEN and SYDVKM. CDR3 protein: CATREGGYTEAFF. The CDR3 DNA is TGTGCCACCAGGGAGGGGGGATACACTGAAGCTTTCTTT.

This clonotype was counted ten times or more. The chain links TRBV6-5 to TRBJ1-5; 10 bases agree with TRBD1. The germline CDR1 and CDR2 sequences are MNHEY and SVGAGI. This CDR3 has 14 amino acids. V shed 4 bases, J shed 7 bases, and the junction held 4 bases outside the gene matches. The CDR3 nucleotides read TGTGCCAGCAGTTCACCGGGACAGGGGCAGCCCCAGCATTTT. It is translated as CASSSPGQGQPQHF.

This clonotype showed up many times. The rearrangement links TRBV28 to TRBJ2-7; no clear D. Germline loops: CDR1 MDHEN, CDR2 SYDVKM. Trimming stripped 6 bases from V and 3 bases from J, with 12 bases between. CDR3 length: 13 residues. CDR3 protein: CASSKRQIYEQYF. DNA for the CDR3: TGTGCCAGCAGCAAAAGACAAATCTACGAGCAGTACTTC.

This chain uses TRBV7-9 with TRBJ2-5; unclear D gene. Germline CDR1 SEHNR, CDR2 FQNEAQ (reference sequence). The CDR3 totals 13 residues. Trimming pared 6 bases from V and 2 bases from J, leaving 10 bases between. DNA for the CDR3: TGTGCCAGCAGTCGAAGTACACAAGAGACCCAGTACTTC. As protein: CASSRSTQETQYF.

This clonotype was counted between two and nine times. CDR3: CASSLTLTEAFF. The CDR3 DNA follows: TGTGCCAGCAGCTTAACTCTAACTGAAGCTTTCTTT. V gene TRBV7-9 combines with J gene TRBJ1-1; D gene uncertain. The V end lost 2 bases, the J end lost 5 bases, and 6 bases lay between the germline ends. This CDR3 region has 12 residues. Germline V lookup: CDR1 SEHNR, CDR2 FQNEAQ (reference sequence).

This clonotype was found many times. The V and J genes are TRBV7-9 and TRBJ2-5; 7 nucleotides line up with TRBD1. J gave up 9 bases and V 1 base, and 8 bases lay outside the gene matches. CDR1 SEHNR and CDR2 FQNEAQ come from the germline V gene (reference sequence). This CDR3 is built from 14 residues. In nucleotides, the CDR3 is TGTGCCAGCAGCTTAGGGGGAGAGGGGGCGGCCCAGTACTTC. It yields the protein CASSLGGEGAAQYF. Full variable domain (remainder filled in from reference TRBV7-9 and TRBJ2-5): DTGVSQNPRHKITKRGQNVTFRCDPISEHNRLYWYRQTLGQGPEFLTYFQNEAQLEKSRLLSDRFSAERPKGSFSTLEIQRTEQGDSAMYLCASSLGGEGAAQYFGPGTRLLVL.

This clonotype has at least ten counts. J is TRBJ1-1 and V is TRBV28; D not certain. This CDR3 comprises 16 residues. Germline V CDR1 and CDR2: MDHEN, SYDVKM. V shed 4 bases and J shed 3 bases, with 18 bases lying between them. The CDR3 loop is CASSSPWVGQYTEAFF. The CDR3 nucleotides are TGTGCCAGCAGTTCCCCCTGGGTAGGGCAATACACTGAAGCTTTCTTT.

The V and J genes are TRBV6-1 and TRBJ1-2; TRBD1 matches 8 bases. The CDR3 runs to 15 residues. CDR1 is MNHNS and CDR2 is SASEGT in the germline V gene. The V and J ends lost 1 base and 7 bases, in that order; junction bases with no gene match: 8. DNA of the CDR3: TGTGCCAGCAGTGAAGTGTTGCAGGGGGCATTTGGCTACACCTTC. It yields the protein CASSEVLQGAFGYTF.

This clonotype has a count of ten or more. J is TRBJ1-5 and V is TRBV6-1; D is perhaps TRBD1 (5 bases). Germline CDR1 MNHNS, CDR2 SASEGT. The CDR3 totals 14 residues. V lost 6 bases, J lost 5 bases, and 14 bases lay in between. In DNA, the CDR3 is TGTGCCAGCAGACCGACAGAGGGCGATCAGCCCCAGCATTTT. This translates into CASRPTEGDQPQHF.

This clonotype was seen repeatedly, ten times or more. The CDR3 spells CASSLPRQGRQYF. For the CDR3, the DNA is TGTGCCAGCAGCTTACCCCGACAGGGTAGGCAGTACTTC. This chain joins TRBV13 and TRBJ2-7, with 7 positions matching TRBD1. V shed 2 bases, J shed 9 bases, and the junction held 7 bases outside the gene matches. CDR1 PRHDT and CDR2 FYEKMQ come from the germline V gene (reference sequence). CDR3 length: 13 residues.

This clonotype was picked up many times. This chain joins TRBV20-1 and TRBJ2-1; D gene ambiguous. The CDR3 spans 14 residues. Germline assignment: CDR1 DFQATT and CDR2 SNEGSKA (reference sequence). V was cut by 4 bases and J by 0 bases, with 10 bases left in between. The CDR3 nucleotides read TGCAGTGCTATGCCGGGTAGCTCCTACAATGAGCAGTTCTTC. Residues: CSAMPGSSYNEQFF.

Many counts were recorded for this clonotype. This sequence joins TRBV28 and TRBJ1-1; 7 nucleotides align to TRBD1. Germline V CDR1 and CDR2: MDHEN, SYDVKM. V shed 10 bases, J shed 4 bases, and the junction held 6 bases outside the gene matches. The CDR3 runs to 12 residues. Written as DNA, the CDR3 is TGTGCCACCCGACAGGGCGGCACTGAAGCTTTCTTT. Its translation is CATRQGGTEAFF.

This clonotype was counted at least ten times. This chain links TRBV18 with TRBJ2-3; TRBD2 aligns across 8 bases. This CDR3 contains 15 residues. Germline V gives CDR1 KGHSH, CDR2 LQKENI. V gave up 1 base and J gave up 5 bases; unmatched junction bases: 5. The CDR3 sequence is CASSPLAGSQDTQYF. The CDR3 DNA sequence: TGTGCCAGCTCACCACTAGCGGGGTCTCAAGATACGCAGTATTTT.

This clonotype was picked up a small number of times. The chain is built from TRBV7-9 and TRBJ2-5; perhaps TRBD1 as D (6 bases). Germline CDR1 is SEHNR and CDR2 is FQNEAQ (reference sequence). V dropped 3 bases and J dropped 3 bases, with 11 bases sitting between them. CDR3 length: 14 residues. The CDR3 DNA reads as TGTGCCAGCAGCTTCTACAGGGATGAAGAGACCCAGTACTTC. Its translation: CASSFYRDEETQYF.

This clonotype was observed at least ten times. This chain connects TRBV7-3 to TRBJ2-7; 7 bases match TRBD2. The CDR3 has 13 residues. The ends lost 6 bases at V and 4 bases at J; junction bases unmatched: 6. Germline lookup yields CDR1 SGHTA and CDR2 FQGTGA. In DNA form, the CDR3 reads TGTGCCAGCAGGTCGGGACTACTGTACGAGCAGTACTTC. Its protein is CASRSGLLYEQYF.

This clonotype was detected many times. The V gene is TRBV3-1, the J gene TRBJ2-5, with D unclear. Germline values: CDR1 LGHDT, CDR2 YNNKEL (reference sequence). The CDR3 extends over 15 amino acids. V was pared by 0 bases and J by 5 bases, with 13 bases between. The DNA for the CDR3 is TGTGCCAGCAGCCAAGATTCGTTCGGGCGGGAGACCCAGTACTTC. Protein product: CASSQDSFGRETQYF.

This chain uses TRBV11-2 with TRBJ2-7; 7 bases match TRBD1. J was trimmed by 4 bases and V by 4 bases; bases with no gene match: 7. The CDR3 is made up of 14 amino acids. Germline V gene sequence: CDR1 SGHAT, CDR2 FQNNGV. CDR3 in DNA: TGTGCCAGCAGCTACAGGGGCAACTTTTACGAGCAGTACTTC. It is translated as CASSYRGNFYEQYF.

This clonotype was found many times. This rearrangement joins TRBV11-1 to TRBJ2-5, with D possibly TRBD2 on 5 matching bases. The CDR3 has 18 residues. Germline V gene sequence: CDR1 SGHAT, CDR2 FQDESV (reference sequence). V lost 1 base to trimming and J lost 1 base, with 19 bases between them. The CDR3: CASSLEFQDSGIQETQYF. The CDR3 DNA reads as TGTGCCAGCAGCTTAGAATTTCAGGATTCGGGAATCCAAGAGACCCAGTACTTC. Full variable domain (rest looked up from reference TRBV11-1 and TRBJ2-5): EAEVAQSPRYKITEKSQAVAFWCDPISGHATLYWYRQILGQGPELLVQFQDESVVDDSQLPKDRFSAERLKGVDSTLKIQPAELGDSAMYLCASSLEFQDSGIQETQYFGPGTRLLVL.

The CDR3 protein is CASSSSGGEETQYF. CDR3 DNA: TGTGCCAGCAGCTCTAGCGGGGGGGAAGAGACCCAGTACTTC. V gene TRBV7-9 combines with J gene TRBJ2-5; TRBD2 matches at 12 bases. Looked up from germline, CDR1 is SEHNR and CDR2 is FQNEAQ (reference sequence). Losses at the gene ends were 4 bases for V and 3 bases for J; bases not matched to a gene: 0. The length of the CDR3 is 14 residues. Drawing the rest from reference TRBV7-9 and TRBJ2-5, the complete variable domain is DTGVSQNPRHKITKRGQNVTFRCDPISEHNRLYWYRQTLGQGPEFLTYFQNEAQLEKSRLLSDRFSAERPKGSFSTLEIQRTEQGDSAMYLCASSSSGGEETQYFGPGTRLLVL.

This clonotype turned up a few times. Here the CDR3 reads CASRPPTANYGYTF. In nucleotides, the CDR3 is TGTGCCAGCAGACCTCCGACGGCAAACTATGGCTACACCTTC. V and J are TRBV28 and TRBJ1-2; D unresolved. CDR3 length: 14 amino acids. Germline V gene data show CDR1 as MDHEN and CDR2 as SYDVKM. V was clipped by 6 bases and J by 2 bases, with 13 bases between them.

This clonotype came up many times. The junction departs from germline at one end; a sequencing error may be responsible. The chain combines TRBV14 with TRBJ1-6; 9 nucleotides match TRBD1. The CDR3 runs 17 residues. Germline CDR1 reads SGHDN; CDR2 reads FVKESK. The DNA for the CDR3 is TGTGCCAGCAGCAAAGATGGGACAGGGTATTATACGGCACCCCTCCACTTT. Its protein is CASSKDGTGYYTAPLHF.

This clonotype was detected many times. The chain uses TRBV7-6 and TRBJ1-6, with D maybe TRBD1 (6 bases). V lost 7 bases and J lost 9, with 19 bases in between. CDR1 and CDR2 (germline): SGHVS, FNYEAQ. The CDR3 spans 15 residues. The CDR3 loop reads CASTPLETRGSPLHF. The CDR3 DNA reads TGTGCCAGCACCCCGCTGGAGACCAGGGGTTCACCCCTCCACTTT.

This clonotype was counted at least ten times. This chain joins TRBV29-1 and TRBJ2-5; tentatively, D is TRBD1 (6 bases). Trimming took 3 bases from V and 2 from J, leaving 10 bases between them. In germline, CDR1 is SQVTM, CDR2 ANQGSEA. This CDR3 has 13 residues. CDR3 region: CSVERQGQETQYF. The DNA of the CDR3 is TGCAGCGTTGAGAGGCAGGGGCAAGAGACCCAGTACTTC.

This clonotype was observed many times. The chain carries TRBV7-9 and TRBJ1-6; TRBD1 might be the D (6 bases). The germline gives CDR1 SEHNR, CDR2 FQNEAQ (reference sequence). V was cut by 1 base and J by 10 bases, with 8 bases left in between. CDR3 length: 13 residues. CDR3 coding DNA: TGTGCCAGCAGCTTAGACAGGGTCTCACCCCTCCACTTT. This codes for CASSLDRVSPLHF.

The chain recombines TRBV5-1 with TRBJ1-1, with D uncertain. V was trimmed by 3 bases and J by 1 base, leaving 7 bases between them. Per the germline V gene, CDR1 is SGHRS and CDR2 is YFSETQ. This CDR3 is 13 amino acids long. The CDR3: CASSYTANTEAFF. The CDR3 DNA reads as TGCGCCAGCAGCTACACAGCGAACACTGAAGCTTTCTTT.

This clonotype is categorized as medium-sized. DNA of the CDR3: TGTGCCAGCAGTTTATGGGGGGAGACCCAGTACTTC. Translation gives CASSLWGETQYF. The rearrangement joins TRBV28 to TRBJ2-5; D uncertain. Between the trimmed V and J ends, which lost 0 bases and 5 bases, there was a span of 4 bases. Germline V gene data show CDR1 as MDHEN and CDR2 as SYDVKM. The CDR3 covers 12 residues.

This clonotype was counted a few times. CDR3 loop: CASTAGREQPQHF. As DNA, the CDR3 is TGTGCCAGCACTGCCGGAAGGGAACAGCCCCAGCATTTT. The gene calls are TRBV7-9 and TRBJ1-5; the D is unclear. The CDR3 consists of 13 residues. Germline V gene data show CDR1 as SEHNR and CDR2 as FQNEAQ (reference sequence). Trimming stripped 7 bases from V and 7 bases from J, with 14 bases between.

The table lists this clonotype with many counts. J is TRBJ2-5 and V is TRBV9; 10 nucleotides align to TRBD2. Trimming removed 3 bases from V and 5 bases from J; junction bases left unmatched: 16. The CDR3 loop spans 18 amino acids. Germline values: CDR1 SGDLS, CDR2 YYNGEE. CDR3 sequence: CASSAGYLIAGGVETQYF. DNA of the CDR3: TGTGCCAGCAGCGCGGGATACCTTATAGCGGGGGGAGTGGAGACCCAGTACTTC.

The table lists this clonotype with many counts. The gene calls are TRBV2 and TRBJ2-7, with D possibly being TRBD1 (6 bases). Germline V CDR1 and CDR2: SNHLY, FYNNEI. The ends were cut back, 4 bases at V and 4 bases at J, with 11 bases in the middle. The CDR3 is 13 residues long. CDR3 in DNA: TGTGCCAGCAGTGCTAACAGGGAGTACGAGCAGTACTTC. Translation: CASSANREYEQYF.

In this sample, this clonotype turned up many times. CDR3 residues: CSARFVPEQFF. The CDR3 DNA reads as TGCAGTGCTAGATTCGTGCCTGAGCAGTTCTTC. The chain carries TRBV20-1 and TRBJ2-1, with D hard to call. CDR3 size: 11 residues. Trimming removed 2 bases from V and 9 bases from J, with 8 bases in between. Germline V gene data show CDR1 as DFQATT and CDR2 as SNEGSKA (reference sequence).

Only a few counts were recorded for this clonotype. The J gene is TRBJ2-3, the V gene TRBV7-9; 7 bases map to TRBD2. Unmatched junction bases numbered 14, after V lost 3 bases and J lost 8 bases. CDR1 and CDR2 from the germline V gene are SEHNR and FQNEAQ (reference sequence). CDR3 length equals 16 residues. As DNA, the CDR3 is TGTGCCAGCAGCTTTTTTGGGGGGGGTGGTTTAGGTACGCAGTATTTT. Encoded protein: CASSFFGGGGLGTQYF.